This T cell receptor (beta chain) was captured in a study of T cells in tuberculosis. As for the study in general: This South African cohort compared adolescents with or without latent tuberculosis against adults with active tuberculosis.

The table came from immunoSEQ multiplex PCR; TCRdb's copy has only in-frame clones and leaves some out. The table has 35,000 to 55,000 clones, about 95% seen once. The trim removed 7 bases at V and 2 bases at J, leaving 5 bases unmatched. The germline CDR1 and CDR2 sequences are GTSNPN and SVGIG (reference sequence). The CDR3 sequence is 13 residues long. The chain recombines TRBV30 with TRBJ1-3, with TRBD1 matching 7 bases. The sample taken for sequencing was PBMCs. The receptor was derived from a donor aged 10-30 years with latent tuberculosis or without tuberculosis infection. CDR3 residues: CASDRVAGNTIYF. DNA of the CDR3: TGTGCCTCAGACAGGGTGGCTGGAAACACCATATATTTT. Full variable domain (remainder filled in from reference TRBV30 and TRBJ1-3): SQTIHQWPATLVQPVGSPLSLECTVEGTSNPNLYWYRQAAGRGLQLLFYSVGIGQISSEVPQNLSASRPQDRQFILSSKKLLLSDSGFYLCASDRVAGNTIYFGEGSWLTVV.